This TCR beta chain emerged from a study of shared clonotypes between healthy human individuals. Background on the study: Each donor had three CD4 naive, three CD4 memory, two CD8 naive and one CD8 memory plate. General observations from the study: Shared clonotypes: about 5.3% naive CD4, roughly 3.5% naive CD8, less than 2.5% memory CD4, roughly 0.4% memory CD8.

Concerning this clone: Its antigen remains unknown.

The CDR3 contains 15 residues. Trimming removed 2 bases from V and 4 bases from J, with 13 bases in between. Per germline, CDR1 SEHNR and CDR2 FQNEAQ (reference sequence). Cells designated naive CD8 were CD45RO-negative and were positively selected for CCR7, with terminally differentiated effector memory CD45RA+ cells excluded. The assay was immunoSEQ multiplex PCR, and TCRdb's table has in-frame clones only and misses some. This table holds about 2.2 million clones, 90% to 95% found once. The material sequenced was naive CD8+ T cells from PBMCs. The chain uses TRBV7-9 and TRBJ2-3; tentatively, D is TRBD1 (5 bases). This clonotype was sampled from a man younger than 35 in good health. Some clones in this sample may be carry-over from other donors' samples. The CDR3 DNA reads as TGTGCCAGCAGCTTATTTGAAGACAGTTCAGATACGCAGTATTTT. Amino acids: CASSLFEDSSDTQYF.